This T cell receptor beta chain was recorded in a study of blood T cell repertoires in COVID-19. Study background: Spain, Italy and the United States supplied samples that represented acute and convalescent COVID-19. PBMCs, B-cell-depleted T cells, or T cells were the source of the cDNA or gDNA that made up the material.

In the original workflow: It was from reference gene primer amplification that nucleated cell counts were estimated. This table comes from immunoSEQ multiplex PCR, and its TCRdb copy is limited to in-frame clones, with some not included. That table is the source of V, J and clone size, and D and trimming were worked out from the DNA. The table lists 200,000 to 250,000 clones, approximately 83% of them singletons, with just over 3% in the top ten. The germline V gene has CDR1 SGHAT and CDR2 FQNNGV. This CDR3 comprises 14 residues. V lost 4 bases and J lost 6; bases outside the gene matches: 9. Sequenced input: peripheral blood. The gene calls are TRBV11-2 and TRBJ2-7, with TRBD2 identical over 7 bases. The receptor's source is a woman aged 25 to 45 who had recovered from COVID-19. CDR3 sequence: CASSSIRGVGEQYF. CDR3 bases: TGTGCCAGCAGCTCCATCCGGGGGGTGGGCGAGCAGTACTTC. Combining the CDR3 with reference TRBV11-2 and TRBJ2-7 gives the whole variable domain EAGVAQSPRYKIIEKRQSVAFWCNPISGHATLYWYQQILGQGPKLLIQFQNNGVVDDSQLPKDRFSAERLKGVDSTLKIQPAKLEDSAVYLCASSSIRGVGEQYFGPGTRLTVT.